Below, 30 T cell receptor beta chains from the same sample are listed, as sequenced in a study of T cells in Graves' hyperthyroidism and ophthalmopathy. Amplified TCR beta CDR3 regions came from RNA transcripts. First-round RT-PCR with HTBI primers amplified the TCR CDR3 region. TCRdb called the multiplex PCR reads again in MiXCR, with one record for every CDR3 protein. Of approximately 590,000 distinct CDR3 sequences detected, more than 45% appear once; the ten largest clones hold about 8.2%. Sequences were obtained from peripheral blood or thyroid tissue (not recorded which). These receptor sequences come from a woman aged 18-29 years with Graves' hyperthyroidism.

The chain is built from TRBV15 and TRBJ2-7; 8 positions agree with TRBD2. The trim removed 5 bases at V and 7 bases at J, leaving 4 bases unmatched. There are 12 residues in the CDR3. Germline V gene sequence: CDR1 LNHNV, CDR2 YYDKDF (reference sequence). In nucleotides, the CDR3 is TGTGCCACCAGCCATCCGGGAGGGGAGCAGTACTTC. Its translation is CATSHPGGEQYF.

V gene TRBV7-2 combines with J gene TRBJ2-7; D may be TRBD2 (8 bases). Germline V gene lookup returns CDR1 SGHTA and CDR2 FQGNSA. V lost 1 base and J 4 bases, leaving 17 bases between the germline ends. This CDR3 contains 16 residues. CDR3 sequence reads: CASSLEGASGLYEQYF. CDR3 coding DNA: TGTGCCAGCAGCTTAGAGGGGGCTAGCGGGCTATACGAGCAGTACTTC.

This clonotype has only a few counts. The junction does not match germline at one end; this may be a read error. V and J are TRBV5-5 and TRBJ2-7, with D perhaps TRBD2 (6 bases). Germline assignment: CDR1 SGHKS and CDR2 YYEKEE (reference sequence). CDR3 size: 11 residues. The CDR3 coding sequence is TGTGCCAGCAGCTTGGTCGGCGGGATCACCTTC. This codes for CASSLVGGITF.

The chain uses TRBV9 and TRBJ2-7, with TRBD2 matching 15 bases. The J call may be faulty, since TRBJ2-5 better matches the DNA end. This CDR3 spans 17 amino acids. Germline CDR1 reads SGDLS; CDR2 reads YYNGEE. The CDR3 bases are TGTGCCAGCAGCGGGACTAGCGGGAGGGCCGAGGAAGAGACCCAGTACTTC. Translated: CASSGTSGRAEEETQYF.

This clonotype was observed at least ten times. V and J are TRBV7-2 and TRBJ1-2, with D unresolved. Trimming took 5 bases from V and 0 from J, leaving 10 bases between them. From germline, CDR1 is SGHTA and CDR2 FQGNSA. The length of the CDR3 is 14 residues. This CDR3 reads CASSLGFSNYGYTF. CDR3 DNA: TGTGCCAGCAGCCTCGGGTTCTCTAACTATGGCTACACCTTC.

A note on this clonotype: An end of the junction differs from the germline gene, which may be a read error. The J gene is TRBJ1-2, the V gene TRBV9, with TRBD1 matching 8 bases. The CDR3 spans 14 residues. CDR1 is SGDLS, CDR2 YYNGEE, per germline. This CDR3 reads CASSVRQGRYGCTF. The DNA for the CDR3 is TGTGCCAGCAGCGTTCGACAGGGGCGTTATGGCTGCACCTTC.

Comment on this clonotype: A read error is possible here, since a much larger clone lies one base away. This chain joins TRBV10-3 and TRBJ1-1; D call uncertain. The CDR3 runs 12 residues. The germline CDR1 and CDR2 sequences are ENHRY and SYGVKD. Trimming pared 0 bases from V and 4 bases from J, leaving 3 bases between. The CDR3: CAISESFTEAFF. The CDR3 DNA sequence: TGTGCCATCAGTGAGTCCTTCACTGAAGCTTTCTTT.

V gene TRBV5-1 combines with J gene TRBJ1-1; TRBD1 matches at 8 bases. V lost 5 bases to trimming and J lost 6 bases; unmatched junction nucleotides: 3. The CDR3 is 12 residues long. Germline loops: CDR1 SGHRS, CDR2 YFSETQ. CDR3 sequence: CASRSTGAEAFF. The CDR3 DNA sequence: TGCGCCAGCAGATCGACAGGGGCTGAAGCTTTCTTT.

This clonotype was counted at least ten times. The gene calls are TRBV7-8 and TRBJ1-5; D gene unclear. The CDR3 length is 13 residues. Germline V gene data show CDR1 as SGHVS and CDR2 as FQNEAQ. V shed 5 bases and J shed 5 bases, with 10 bases lying between them. CDR3 bases: TGTGCCAGCAGCGGAAGCGCACATCAGCCCCAGCATTTT. Its translation is CASSGSAHQPQHF.

At least ten counts were recorded for this clonotype. The chain employs TRBV29-1 and TRBJ1-1; TRBD1 might be the D (5 bases). V gave up 7 bases and J gave up 3 bases, with 15 bases separating them. The V gene's germline CDR1 is SQVTM and CDR2 ANQGSEA. The CDR3 is 13 amino acids. The CDR3 loop reads CSAGRRDDTEAFF. The CDR3 DNA reads as TGCAGCGCCGGTCGCCGGGACGACACTGAAGCTTTCTTT.

There are many counts of this clonotype. The chain carries TRBV7-8 and TRBJ2-7; 9 nucleotides match TRBD1. Trimming cost V 5 bases and J 5 bases; bases outside gene matches: 10. There are 15 residues in the CDR3. Germline values: CDR1 SGHVS, CDR2 FQNEAQ. The CDR3 sequence: CASSGAGTGYHEQYF. The CDR3, as DNA: TGTGCCAGCAGCGGAGCCGGGACAGGGTACCACGAGCAGTACTTC.

This clonotype was seen many times. This chain connects TRBV9 to TRBJ1-1, with a tentative D call TRBD1 (6 bases). The germline CDR1 and CDR2 sequences are SGDLS and YYNGEE. The CDR3 loop spans 13 amino acids. V gave up 8 bases and J gave up 1 base, with 12 bases separating them. The CDR3 nucleotides are TGTGCCAGTGGGGGGGCGGAGAACACTGAAGCTTTCTTT. It translates to CASGGAENTEAFF.

V is TRBV9 and J is TRBJ2-2; D remains unclear. CDR1 is SGDLS and CDR2 is YYNGEE in the germline V gene. Trimming took 0 bases from V and 3 from J, leaving 3 bases between them. The CDR3 covers 13 residues. CDR3 DNA sequence: TGTGCCAGCAGCGTAGAGCACACCGGGGAGCTGTTTTTT. The encoded protein is CASSVEHTGELFF.

This clonotype was seen many times. The chain employs TRBV20-1 and TRBJ1-5, with 7 bases fitting TRBD1. The length of the CDR3 is 14 residues. J gave up 2 bases and V 4 bases, and 5 bases lay outside the gene matches. In germline, CDR1 is DFQATT, CDR2 SNEGSKA (reference sequence). The CDR3 DNA sequence: TGCAGTGCTACTACCGGGACAGGCAATCAGCCCCAGCATTTT. It encodes CSATTGTGNQPQHF.

The rearrangement uses TRBV19 and TRBJ1-6; D is perhaps TRBD1 (5 bases). From germline, CDR1 is LNHDA and CDR2 SQIVND (reference sequence). Trimming pared 6 bases from V and 6 bases from J, leaving 15 bases between. This CDR3 comprises 15 residues. As DNA, the CDR3 is TGTGCCAGTAGGCCCGGGGGAGGGACTAATTCACCCCTCCACTTT. This translates into CASRPGGGTNSPLHF.

This clonotype occurred a few times. This chain links TRBV2 with TRBJ1-2; the D is unclear. V was cut by 3 bases and J by 0 bases, with 14 bases left in between. The CDR3 spans 16 residues. Germline CDR1 SNHLY, CDR2 FYNNEI. CDR3 loop: CASSELGSRTNYGYTF. As DNA, the CDR3 is TGTGCCAGCAGTGAGTTGGGTTCCAGGACTAACTATGGCTACACCTTC.

J is TRBJ1-2 and V is TRBV7-2; D is unclear. V was clipped by 1 base and J by 9 bases, with 12 bases between them. Looked up from germline, CDR1 is SGHTA and CDR2 is FQGNSA. The CDR3 is 13 residues long. This CDR3 reads CASSLVRVESYTF. Written as DNA, the CDR3 is TGTGCCAGCAGCTTAGTGAGGGTCGAAAGCTACACCTTC.

This clonotype was detected a few times. The chain has TRBV10-3 and TRBJ1-1; a possible D gene is TRBD1 (5 bases). CDR3 length: 16 residues. Germline V lookup: CDR1 ENHRY, CDR2 SYGVKD. V was clipped by 10 bases and J by 0 bases, with 21 bases between them. The CDR3 protein is CASSWREQAVNTEAFF. CDR3 bases: TGTGCCAGCAGCTGGCGGGAACAGGCGGTGAACACTGAAGCTTTCTTT.

This chain links TRBV7-9 with TRBJ1-1, with TRBD1 matching 12 bases. This CDR3 contains 16 residues. Per the germline V gene, CDR1 is SEHNR and CDR2 is FQNEAQ (reference sequence). The junction had 11 bases not matched to a gene; V was cut back by 6 bases and J by 6 bases. The CDR3 region is CASSEGLGQGASEAFF. CDR3 in DNA: TGTGCCAGCAGTGAAGGGTTGGGACAGGGGGCTTCTGAAGCTTTCTTT.

This clonotype was counted many times. This chain links TRBV7-2 with TRBJ1-5; tentatively, D is TRBD1 (6 bases). The ends were cut back, 0 bases at V and 6 bases at J, with 18 bases in the middle. The CDR3 runs to 17 residues. Germline loops: CDR1 SGHTA, CDR2 FQGNSA. The CDR3 loop reads CASSLAPGGGASQPQHF. The CDR3 nucleotides read TGTGCCAGCAGCTTAGCCCCCGGGGGGGGGGCCTCTCAGCCCCAGCATTTT.

This clonotype has ten or more counts. V is TRBV7-8 and J is TRBJ2-5, with D possibly matching TRBD2 (5 bases). This CDR3 has 14 residues. The V end was cut by 4 bases, the J end by 5 bases, with 14 bases between. Germline V gene sequence: CDR1 SGHVS, CDR2 FQNEAQ. In DNA, the CDR3 is TGTGCCAGCAGCTCACACTGGGGAGACGAGACCCAGTACTTC. Translating it yields CASSSHWGDETQYF.

The chain couples TRBV9 to TRBJ2-7, with D possibly matching TRBD2 (5 bases). V was trimmed by 4 bases and J by 4 bases, leaving 15 bases between them. CDR3 length equals 14 residues. Looked up from germline, CDR1 is SGDLS and CDR2 is YYNGEE. Written as DNA, the CDR3 is TGTGCCAGCAGCCCCCCCGGGATGGCTTACGAGCAGTACTTC. Its translation is CASSPPGMAYEQYF.

The V and J genes are TRBV24-1 and TRBJ1-2; 9 positions match TRBD1. The CDR3 contains 15 residues. Germline trimming cut 4 bases from V and 2 bases from J; bases unmatched to any gene: 4. Germline loops: CDR1 KGHDR, CDR2 SFDVKD. The CDR3, as DNA: TGTGCCACCAGTGAACCCGGACAGGGGAACTATGGCTACACCTTC. It translates to CATSEPGQGNYGYTF.

This chain uses TRBV10-3 with TRBJ1-2; TRBD1 aligns across 8 bases. The junction had 8 bases not matched to a gene; V was cut back by 3 bases and J by 5 bases. The CDR3 is 15 amino acids. From germline, CDR1 is ENHRY and CDR2 SYGVKD. DNA of the CDR3: TGTGCCATCAGTGATTGGGGACAGGAATTATATGGCTACACCTTC. It specifies CAISDWGQELYGYTF.

In regard to this clonotype: It may be a read error: a sequence one base away is much more abundant. J is TRBJ1-5 and V is TRBV2; D ambiguous. Trimming took off 4 bases at V and 0 bases at J, with 7 bases between the two ends. The CDR3 extends over 14 amino acids. Per the germline V gene, CDR1 is SNHLY and CDR2 is FYNNEI. The CDR3 loop reads CASSVENSNQPQHF. The CDR3 nucleotides read TGTGCCAGCAGTGTTGAGAATAGCAATCAGCCCCAGCATTTT. The variable domain in full, with the rest retrieved from reference TRBV2 and TRBJ1-5, is EPEVTQTPSHQVTQMGQEVILRCVPISNHLYFYWYRQILGQKVEFLVSFYNNEISEKSEIFDDQFSVERPDGSNFTLKIRSTKLEDSAMYFCASSVENSNQPQHFGDGTRLSIL.

This clonotype was seen a few times. The V call is TRBV7-6, the J call TRBJ2-7; TRBD1 matches at 9 bases. The J segment lost 5 bases and the V segment lost 5 bases, leaving 13 bases of the junction unmatched. Germline V gene sequence: CDR1 SGHVS, CDR2 FNYEAQ. The CDR3 is 16 residues long. CDR3 sequence reads: CASSPGRDRETHEQYF. DNA for the CDR3: TGTGCCAGCAGCCCAGGGCGGGACAGGGAGACTCACGAGCAGTACTTC.

This clonotype has ten or more counts. J is TRBJ1-2 and V is TRBV12-3 or TRBV12-4; D unclear. V lost 1 base to trimming and J lost 7 bases, with 16 bases between them. This CDR3 is 15 amino acids long. CDR3 in DNA: TGTGCCAGCAGTTTAGATTCGGCCACCGTGAGTGGCTACACCTTC. This translates into CASSLDSATVSGYTF.

The V and J genes are TRBV20-1 and TRBJ2-7; 8 nucleotides agree with TRBD1. Trimming at V came to 3 bases and at J to 6 bases, leaving 7 bases not matched to a gene. Germline CDR1 DFQATT, CDR2 SNEGSKA (reference sequence). The length of the CDR3 is 13 residues. The CDR3 spells CSARAGTGGEQYF. The CDR3 bases are TGCAGTGCTAGGGCCGGGACAGGAGGCGAGCAGTACTTC.

V gene TRBV25-1 combines with J gene TRBJ2-6; 7 bases fit TRBD1. Germline-derived CDR1 and CDR2 are MGHDK and SYGVNS. V lost 3 bases to trimming and J lost 0 bases; unmatched junction nucleotides: 8. CDR3 size: 18 residues. The CDR3 loop reads CASSDRRTGTSGANVLTF. The CDR3 nucleotides read TGTGCCAGCAGTGATAGGCGGACAGGTACCTCTGGGGCCAACGTCCTGACTTTC. Combining the CDR3 with reference TRBV25-1 and TRBJ2-6 gives the whole variable domain EADIYQTPRYLVIGTGKKITLECSQTMGHDKMYWYQQDPGMELHLIHYSYGVNSTEKGDLSSESTVSRIRTEHFPLTLESARPSHTSQYLCASSDRRTGTSGANVLTFGAGSRLTVL.

This clonotype occurred a few times. The chain couples TRBV20-1 to TRBJ2-7; 12 bases map to TRBD2. Trimming took 3 bases from V and 6 from J; bases not matched to a gene: 6. Germline CDR1 DFQATT, CDR2 SNEGSKA (reference sequence). CDR3 size: 14 residues. The CDR3 region is CSARTSGSAGEQYF. In DNA, the CDR3 is TGCAGTGCTAGGACTAGCGGGAGTGCTGGCGAGCAGTACTTC.